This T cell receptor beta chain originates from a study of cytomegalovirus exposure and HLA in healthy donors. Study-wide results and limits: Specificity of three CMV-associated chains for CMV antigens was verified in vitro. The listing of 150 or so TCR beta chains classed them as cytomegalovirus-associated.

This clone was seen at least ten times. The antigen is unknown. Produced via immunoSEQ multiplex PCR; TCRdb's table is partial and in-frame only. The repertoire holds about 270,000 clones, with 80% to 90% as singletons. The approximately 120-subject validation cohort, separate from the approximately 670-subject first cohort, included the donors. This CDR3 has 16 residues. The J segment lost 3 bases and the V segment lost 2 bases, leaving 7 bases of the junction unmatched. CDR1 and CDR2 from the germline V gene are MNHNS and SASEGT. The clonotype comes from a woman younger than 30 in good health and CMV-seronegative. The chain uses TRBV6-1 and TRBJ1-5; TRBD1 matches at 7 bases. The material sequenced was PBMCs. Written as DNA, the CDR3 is TGTGCCAGCAGTGAACCGGGGGACAGTTTCAATCAGCCCCAGCATTTT. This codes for CASSEPGDSFNQPQHF.